A selection of T cell receptor beta chains follows, all from one sample in a study of cytomegalovirus exposure and HLA in healthy donors. Assay: immunoSEQ multiplex PCR; the TCRdb copy retains only in-frame clones and omits some. This table has 90,000 to 100,000 clones, under 80% appearing once. The sequenced sample consisted of PBMCs. The source of these receptors is a man aged 40-49 years in good health and CMV-seropositive. Both conserved end residues are part of each CDR3. D genes are given only for firm matches. Expanded clones get a size class; other rows say once, few or many, or leave the size out.

size	J	D	V	CDR3	DNA
-	TRBJ2-1	-	TRBV2	CASSEGSLAVNEQFF	TGTGCCAGCAGTGAAGGTTCCCTAGCAGTCAATGAGCAGTTCTTC
-	TRBJ2-7	TRBD1	TRBV5-1	CASSPDPQGFSYEQYF	TGCGCCAGCAGCCCGGATCCACAGGGGTTCTCCTACGAGCAGTACTTC
once	TRBJ2-2	TRBD1	TRBV7-2	CASRYPGQGAGELFF	TGTGCCAGCAGATACCCGGGACAGGGGGCGGGGGAGCTGTTTTTT
-	TRBJ2-3	-	TRBV5-4	CASSLGSDRGQYF	TGTGCCAGCAGCTTGGGGTCAGACAGAGGGCAGTATTTT
few	TRBJ1-2	-	TRBV4-1	CASSQELYYGYTF	TGCGCCAGCAGCCAAGAACTCTACTATGGCTACACCTTC
-	TRBJ2-3	-	TRBV11-2	CASSATVEGTDTQYF	TGTGCCAGCAGCGCCACTGTAGAGGGCACAGATACGCAGTATTTT
-	TRBJ1-3	TRBD1	TRBV5-1	CASSFGQGAIGTIYF	TGCGCCAGCAGCTTCGGACAGGGGGCCATAGGCACCATATATTTT
-	TRBJ2-7	TRBD2	TRBV6-1	CASSQTSGGYEQYF	TGTGCCAGCAGTCAGACTAGCGGGGGCTACGAGCAGTACTTC
-	TRBJ1-5	-	TRBV7-9	CASSGVGDFSNQPQHF	TGTGCCAGCAGCGGTGTGGGGGACTTTAGCAATCAGCCCCAGCATTTT
few	TRBJ2-7	TRBD2	TRBV5-1	CASSDTSGSYEQYF	TGCGCCAGCAGCGACACTAGCGGATCCTACGAGCAGTACTTC
-	TRBJ2-1	TRBD2	TRBV7-2	CASTNSGSSYNEQFF	TGTGCCAGCACCAATAGCGGGAGCTCCTACAATGAGCAGTTCTTC
-	TRBJ1-6	-	TRBV19	CASSTGRDNSPLHF	TGTGCCAGTAGTACAGGGAGGGATAATTCACCCCTCCACTTT
-	TRBJ1-6	TRBD1	TRBV10-3	CAISGGDRAIYLHF	TGTGCCATCAGTGGAGGGGACAGGGCTATTTACCTCCACTTT
-	TRBJ2-1	TRBD2	TRBV19	CASSTPPASGRAQFF	TGTGCCAGTAGTACTCCCCCCGCTAGCGGGAGGGCCCAGTTCTTC
-	TRBJ2-2	-	TRBV7-9	CASRDWDTGELFF	TGTGCCAGCCGGGACTGGGACACCGGGGAGCTGTTTTTT
few	TRBJ1-1	-	TRBV23-1	CASSQWPGPNTEAFF	TGCGCCAGCAGTCAATGGCCGGGTCCGAACACTGAAGCTTTCTTT
-	TRBJ1-1	TRBD1	TRBV18	CASSPTGGNTEAFF	TGTGCCAGCTCACCGACAGGGGGGAACACTGAAGCTTTCTTT
-	TRBJ2-5	-	TRBV6-5	CASSYSLGETQYF	TGTGCCAGCAGTTACTCCCTCGGGGAGACCCAGTACTTC
-	TRBJ2-7	TRBD2	TRBV9	CASSPRLAGEQYF	TGTGCCAGCAGCCCTCGACTAGCGGGTGAGCAGTACTTC
-	TRBJ1-5	-	TRBV10-3	CAITDSTGQPQHF	TGTGCCATCACGGACAGTACGGGTCAGCCCCAGCATTTT
-	TRBJ2-7	TRBD1	TRBV9	CASSRGGELEQYF	TGTGCCAGCAGCCGAGGGGGCGAACTCGAGCAGTACTTC
-	TRBJ2-6	TRBD2	TRBV4-1	CASSQVPTSGGIGANVLTF	TGCGCCAGCAGCCAAGTCCCGACTAGCGGGGGAATCGGGGCCAACGTCCTGACTTTC
-	TRBJ2-3	-	TRBV7-2	CASSLLVGVDTQYF	TGTGCCAGCAGCTTATTAGTAGGGGTTGATACGCAGTATTTT
-	TRBJ2-1	-	TRBV6-1	CASSEKEGVGNNEQFF	TGTGCCAGCAGTGAGAAGGAAGGGGTCGGAAACAATGAGCAGTTCTTC
-	TRBJ1-5	TRBD1	TRBV9	CASSVGTGGQPQHF	TGTGCCAGCAGCGTAGGGACAGGGGGCCAGCCCCAGCATTTT
-	TRBJ2-7	-	TRBV7-9	CASSPEEVSYEQYF	TGTGCCAGCAGTCCTGAGGAGGTTTCCTACGAGCAGTACTTC
-	TRBJ2-1	TRBD2	TRBV10-1	CASSPASGSDYNEQFF	TGCGCCAGCAGCCCGGCTAGCGGGTCGGACTACAATGAGCAGTTCTTC
once	TRBJ2-5	TRBD1	TRBV5-1	CASSPSPGQGFGKTQYF	TGCGCCAGCAGCCCGTCCCCGGGACAGGGATTTGGGAAGACCCAGTACTTC
-	TRBJ2-7	TRBD1	TRBV4-1	CASSPQGAPYEQYF	TGCGCCAGCAGCCCACAGGGGGCCCCCTACGAGCAGTACTTC
-	TRBJ1-5	-	TRBV7-9	CSSSDNVGIQHF	TGTTCCAGCAGCGACAACGTCGGTATCCAGCATTTT
-	TRBJ2-2	-	TRBV7-6	CASGPVGLRGDGGELFF	TGTGCCAGCGGGCCCGTGGGTCTGCGCGGGGACGGCGGGGAGCTGTTTTTT
-	TRBJ2-7	-	TRBV18	CASSPNSGTSYEQYF	TGTGCCAGCTCACCAAACAGCGGCACCTCCTACGAGCAGTACTTC
-	TRBJ2-2	-	TRBV5-1	CASSRGPSPGELFF	TGCGCCAGCAGCCGCGGGCCTTCTCCCGGGGAGCTGTTTTTT
few	TRBJ2-2	TRBD1	TRBV7-2	CASSFRQGGGELFF	TGTGCCAGCAGCTTCAGACAGGGCGGCGGGGAGCTGTTTTTT
few	TRBJ2-7	TRBD1	TRBV13	CASSSPGGISSEQYF	TGTGCCAGCAGCTCCCCAGGGGGCATCTCCTCCGAGCAGTACTTC
-	TRBJ2-7	-	TRBV7-2	CASTQVRGVSYEQYF	TGTGCCAGCACCCAAGTCAGGGGGGTCTCCTACGAGCAGTACTTC
-	TRBJ2-2	TRBD2	TRBV13	CASTLAEGLAGDTGELFF	TGTGCCAGCACTCTCGCGGAGGGACTAGCGGGAGACACCGGGGAGCTGTTTTTT
-	TRBJ2-1	TRBD2	TRBV7-8	CASSLDVAGFNEQFF	TGTGCCAGCAGCTTAGACGTAGCGGGGTTCAATGAGCAGTTCTTC
once	TRBJ1-1	-	TRBV2	CASSGSGNTEAFF	TGTGCCAGCAGCGGATCGGGAAACACTGAAGCTTTCTTT
-	TRBJ2-2	TRBD2	TRBV28	CASSRGGTGELFF	TGTGCCAGCAGTCGGGGGGGGACCGGGGAGCTGTTTTTT
-	TRBJ2-2	TRBD2	TRBV7-3	CASSLSSGGPGELFF	TGTGCCAGCAGCTTGAGTAGCGGGGGGCCGGGGGAGCTGTTTTTT
-	TRBJ2-2	TRBD2	TRBV19	CASSIDRGGALTGELFF	TGTGCCAGTAGTATTGATCGCGGGGGGGCCCTCACCGGGGAGCTGTTTTTT
once	TRBJ1-1	-	TRBV28	CASSFQVRNTEAFF	TGTGCCAGCAGTTTTCAGGTACGGAACACTGAAGCTTTCTTT
-	TRBJ1-1	-	TRBV11-2	CASSLEGGAEAFF	TGTGCCAGCAGCTTAGAGGGGGGGGCTGAAGCTTTCTTT
few	TRBJ2-3	-	TRBV6-5	CASSYGQSTDTQYF	TGTGCCAGCAGTTACGGGCAGAGCACAGATACGCAGTATTTT
-	TRBJ1-4	-	TRBV5-4	CASSLERANEKLFF	TGTGCCAGCAGCTTGGAGAGGGCTAATGAAAAACTGTTTTTT
few	TRBJ2-7	-	TRBV7-2	CASSFGTSPYEQYF	TGTGCCAGCAGCTTTGGGACTTCCCCGTACGAGCAGTACTTC
once	TRBJ2-1	-	TRBV13	CASSFGSSYNEQFF	TGTGCCAGCAGCTTTGGGAGCTCCTACAATGAGCAGTTCTTC
-	TRBJ2-1	-	TRBV5-1	CASSLELSGSYNEQFF	TGCGCCAGCAGCTTGGAACTATCGGGCTCCTACAATGAGCAGTTCTTC
-	TRBJ2-1	TRBD1	TRBV7-9	CASSLGDRGREEQFF	TGTGCCAGCAGCTTAGGGGACAGGGGGCGGGAAGAGCAGTTCTTC